The clone carrying this TCR beta chain has a single count. Measured with immunoSEQ multiplex PCR; TCRdb has only the in-frame clones, and not every one. Counted here are 130,000 or so clones, just over 85% occurring once; the ten biggest clones make up less than 15%. These data originate in a study of T cell responses to AZD1222 COVID-19 vaccine. Trimming took 6 bases from V and 5 from J; bases not matched to a gene: 8. The germline CDR1 and CDR2 sequences are ENHRY and SYGVKD. The CDR3 runs to 14 residues. The chain is built from TRBV10-3 and TRBJ1-1; TRBD1 matches at 8 bases. The receptor was isolated from an adult in good health. The specimen comprised peripheral blood, sampled on day 0 of AZD1222 vaccination. CDR3 sequence: CAIRADRVATEAFF. DNA of the CDR3: TGTGCCATCAGGGCGGACAGGGTCGCAACTGAAGCTTTCTTT.